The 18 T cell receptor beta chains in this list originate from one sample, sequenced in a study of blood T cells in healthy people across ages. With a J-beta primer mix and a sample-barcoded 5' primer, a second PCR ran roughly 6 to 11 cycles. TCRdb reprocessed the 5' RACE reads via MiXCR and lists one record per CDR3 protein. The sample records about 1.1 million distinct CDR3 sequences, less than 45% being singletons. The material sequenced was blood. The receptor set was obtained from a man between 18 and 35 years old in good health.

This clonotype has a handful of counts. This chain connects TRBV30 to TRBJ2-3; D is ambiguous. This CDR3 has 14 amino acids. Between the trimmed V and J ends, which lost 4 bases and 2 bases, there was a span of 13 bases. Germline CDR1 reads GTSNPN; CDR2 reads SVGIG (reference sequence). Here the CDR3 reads CAWNALGVTDTQYF. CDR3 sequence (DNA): TGTGCCTGGAACGCCCTTGGGGTCACAGATACGCAGTATTTT.

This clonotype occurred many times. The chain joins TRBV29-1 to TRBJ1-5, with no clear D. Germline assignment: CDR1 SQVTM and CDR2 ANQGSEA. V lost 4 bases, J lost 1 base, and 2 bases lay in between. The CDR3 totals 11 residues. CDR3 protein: CSVGSNQPQHF. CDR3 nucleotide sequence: TGCAGCGTTGGGAGCAATCAGCCCCAGCATTTT.

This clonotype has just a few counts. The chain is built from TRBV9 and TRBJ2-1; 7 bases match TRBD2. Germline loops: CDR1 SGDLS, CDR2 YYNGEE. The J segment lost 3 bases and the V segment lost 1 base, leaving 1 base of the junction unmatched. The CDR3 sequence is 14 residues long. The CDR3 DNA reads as TGTGCCAGCAGCGTAAGCGGGGTCTACAATGAGCAGTTCTTC. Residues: CASSVSGVYNEQFF.

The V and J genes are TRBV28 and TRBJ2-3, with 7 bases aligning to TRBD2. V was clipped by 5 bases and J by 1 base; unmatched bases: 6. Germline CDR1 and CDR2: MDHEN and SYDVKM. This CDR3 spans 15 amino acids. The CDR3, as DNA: TGTGCCAGCAGTAGACTAGCCAGGGGCACAGATACGCAGTATTTT. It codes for CASSRLARGTDTQYF.

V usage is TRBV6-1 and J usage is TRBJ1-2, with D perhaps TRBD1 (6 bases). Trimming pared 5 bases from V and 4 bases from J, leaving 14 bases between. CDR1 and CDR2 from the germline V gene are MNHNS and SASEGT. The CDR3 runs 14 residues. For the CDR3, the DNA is TGTGCCAGCAGTACGGCCCAGGGGATCTATGGCTACACCTTC. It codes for CASSTAQGIYGYTF.

CDR3 nucleotides: TGCAGTGCTAGAGATCCGACAGGCGGAATCTATGGCTACACCTTC. It codes for CSARDPTGGIYGYTF. The chain carries TRBV20-1 and TRBJ1-2, with TRBD1 as a possible D gene (6 bases). V was shortened by 0 bases and J by 4 bases, with 15 bases between the two germline ends. This CDR3 spans 15 amino acids. Germline CDR1 DFQATT, CDR2 SNEGSKA (reference sequence).

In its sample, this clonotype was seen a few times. DNA for the CDR3: TGTGCCAGCAGCTTAGCGGTCGGGGAGCTGTTTTTT. As protein: CASSLAVGELFF. The V and J genes are TRBV7-2 and TRBJ2-2, with D uncertain. The CDR3 runs 12 residues. V was cut by 0 bases and J by 7 bases, with 3 bases left in between. Germline CDR1 reads SGHTA; CDR2 reads FQGNSA.

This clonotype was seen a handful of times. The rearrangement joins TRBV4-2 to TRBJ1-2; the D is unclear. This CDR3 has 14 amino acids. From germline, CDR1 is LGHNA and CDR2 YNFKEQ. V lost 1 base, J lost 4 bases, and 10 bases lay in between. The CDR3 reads CASSQGNSFYGYTF. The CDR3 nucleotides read TGTGCCAGCAGCCAAGGAAACAGTTTCTATGGCTACACCTTC.

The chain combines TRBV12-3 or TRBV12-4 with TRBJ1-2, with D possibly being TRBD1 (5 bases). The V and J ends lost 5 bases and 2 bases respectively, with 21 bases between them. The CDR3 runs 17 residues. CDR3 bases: TGTGCCAGCAGTACGGGACTTATCAAAACCTTGAACTATGGCTACACCTTC. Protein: CASSTGLIKTLNYGYTF.

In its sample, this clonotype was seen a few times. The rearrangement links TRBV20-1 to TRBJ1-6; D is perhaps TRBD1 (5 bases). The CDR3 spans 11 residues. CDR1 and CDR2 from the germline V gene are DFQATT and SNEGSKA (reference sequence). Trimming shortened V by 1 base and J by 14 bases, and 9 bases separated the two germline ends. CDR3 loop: CSARAQDTLHF. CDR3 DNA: TGCAGTGCTAGAGCCCAGGACACCCTCCACTTT.

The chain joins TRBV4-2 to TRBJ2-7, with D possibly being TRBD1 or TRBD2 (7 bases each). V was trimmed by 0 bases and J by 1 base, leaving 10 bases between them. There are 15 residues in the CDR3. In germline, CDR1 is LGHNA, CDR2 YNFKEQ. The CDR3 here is CASSQDQGGSYEQYF. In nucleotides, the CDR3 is TGTGCCAGCAGCCAAGACCAGGGGGGGTCCTACGAGCAGTACTTC.

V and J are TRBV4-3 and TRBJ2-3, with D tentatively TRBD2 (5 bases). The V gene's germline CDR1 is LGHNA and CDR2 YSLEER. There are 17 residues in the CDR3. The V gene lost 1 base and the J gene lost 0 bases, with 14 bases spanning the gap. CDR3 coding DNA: TGCGCCAGCAGCCAAGGGGTCGGCGAGGGAAGCACAGATACGCAGTATTTT. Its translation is CASSQGVGEGSTDTQYF.

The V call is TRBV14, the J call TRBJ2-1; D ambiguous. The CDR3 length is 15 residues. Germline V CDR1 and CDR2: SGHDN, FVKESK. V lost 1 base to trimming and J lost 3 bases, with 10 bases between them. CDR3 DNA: TGTGCCAGCAGCCAAGTTCGGATGAACTACAATGAGCAGTTCTTC. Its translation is CASSQVRMNYNEQFF.

The CDR3 is CASSSTLLTGEGQYF. The CDR3 nucleotides read TGTGCCAGCAGCTCCACCCTACTGACAGGGGAGGGCCAGTACTTC. This sequence joins TRBV5-5 and TRBJ2-5, with a weak D call TRBD1 (8 bases). This CDR3 comprises 15 residues. Looked up from germline, CDR1 is SGHKS and CDR2 is YYEKEE (reference sequence). Trimming stripped 3 bases from V and 10 bases from J, with 22 bases between.

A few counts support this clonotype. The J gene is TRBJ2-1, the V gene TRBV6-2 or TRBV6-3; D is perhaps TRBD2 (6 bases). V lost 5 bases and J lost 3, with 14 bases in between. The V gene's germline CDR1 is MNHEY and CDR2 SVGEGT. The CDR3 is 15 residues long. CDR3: CASSPRLGIYNEQFF. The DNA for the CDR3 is TGTGCCAGCAGTCCGAGACTAGGTATCTACAATGAGCAGTTCTTC.

The CDR3 DNA reads TGCGCCAGCAGCTTGGAGGGGCCCTTTAGCAATCAGCCCCAGCATTTT. It specifies CASSLEGPFSNQPQHF. The genes are TRBV5-1 and TRBJ1-5; possibly TRBD1 for D (5 bases). Germline loops: CDR1 SGHRS, CDR2 YFSETQ. This CDR3 spans 16 amino acids. Trimming stripped 0 bases from V and 0 bases from J, with 10 bases between.

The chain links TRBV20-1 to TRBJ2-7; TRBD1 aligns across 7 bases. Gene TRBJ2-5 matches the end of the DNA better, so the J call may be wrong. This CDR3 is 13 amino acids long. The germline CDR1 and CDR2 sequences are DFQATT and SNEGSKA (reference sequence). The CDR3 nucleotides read TGCAGTGCTAACACAGGGGTAGGGGAGACCCAGTACTTC. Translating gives CSANTGVGETQYF.

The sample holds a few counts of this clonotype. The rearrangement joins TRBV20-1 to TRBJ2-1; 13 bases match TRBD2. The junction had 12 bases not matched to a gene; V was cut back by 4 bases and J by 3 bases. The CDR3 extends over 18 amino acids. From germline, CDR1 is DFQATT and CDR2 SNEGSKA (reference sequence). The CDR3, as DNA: TGCAGTGCTACCGTTCGCCCGACTAGCGGGAGGCTCTACAATGAGCAGTTCTTC. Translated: CSATVRPTSGRLYNEQFF.